In its sample, the clone carrying this T cell receptor (beta chain) was seen a few times. What it binds is not known. This CDR3 region has 17 residues. Trimming removed 6 bases from V and 9 bases from J; junction bases left unmatched: 12. Constant-region reverse primers amplified full-length variable regions, followed by semi-nested Nested Universal Primer A PCR. TCRdb re-called the 5' RACE reads through MiXCR, storing one row per CDR3 protein. The table shows roughly 56,000 distinct CDR3 sequences, with under 35% occurring only once. Study conclusions and caveats: Tumor memory CD4+ T cell TCR gene usage was found to cluster with blood and lymph node memory CD4+ cells and with lymph node naive CD4+ cells.

Naive CD4+ T cells were purified with Tregs depleted by CD25. V usage is TRBV12-3 or TRBV12-4 and J usage is TRBJ2-1; TRBD2 matches at 15 bases. The sample taken for sequencing was tumor-infiltrating naive CD4+ T cells sorted from the breast tumor. Indicated subset: naive CD4+ T cells, CD4+CD45RA+CD25-. This receptor was obtained from a female donor with breast cancer. The CDR3 DNA is TGTGCCAGCAGCCCTTGGCGACCGGGACTAGCGGGAGGTGAGCAGTTCTTC. It yields the protein CASSPWRPGLAGGEQFF.